This T cell receptor (beta chain) was identified during a study of T cells after yellow fever vaccination. For the study at large: Fractions containing few cells were prepared with SMART-Seq v4 Ultra Low Input. Notes on the study in general: Within FACS-sorted repertoires, abundant clonotypes contaminating from the bulk population could be present. CD4 and CD8 compartments shared a small share of clonotypes.

Germline CDR1 and CDR2: DFQATT and SNEGSKA (reference sequence). The CDR3 length is 11 residues. V was cut by 5 bases and J by 0 bases, with 4 bases left in between. This clonotype was observed at least ten times. Antigen unknown. It was through 5'RACE template switching that TCR cDNA was made, with a universal primer site and UMIs added. TCRdb recomputed calls from the 5' RACE reads with MiXCR, one row per CDR3 protein. The sample yields a few hundred thousand distinct CDR3 sequences, around 10% seen once. The sample in question was CD4+ T cells sorted from PBMCs, obtained 5 days after the yellow fever booster vaccination. This TCR was recovered from a young man who received the YFV17D yellow fever vaccine. J is TRBJ1-1 and V is TRBV20-1, with D hard to call. CDR3 DNA sequence: TGCAGTGCTCGGGTGAACACTGAAGCTTTCTTT. Protein sequence: CSARVNTEAFF.